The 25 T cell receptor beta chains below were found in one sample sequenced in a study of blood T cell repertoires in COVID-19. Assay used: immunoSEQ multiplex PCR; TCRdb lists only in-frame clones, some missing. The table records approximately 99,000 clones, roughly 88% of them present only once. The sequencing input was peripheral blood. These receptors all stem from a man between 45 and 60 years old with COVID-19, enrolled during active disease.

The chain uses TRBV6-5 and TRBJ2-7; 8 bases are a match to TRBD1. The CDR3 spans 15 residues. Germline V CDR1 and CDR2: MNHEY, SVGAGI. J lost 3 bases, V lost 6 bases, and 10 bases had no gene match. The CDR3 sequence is CASRQAGTGLYEQYF. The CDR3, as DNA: TGTGCCAGCAGACAAGCCGGGACAGGACTCTACGAGCAGTACTTC.

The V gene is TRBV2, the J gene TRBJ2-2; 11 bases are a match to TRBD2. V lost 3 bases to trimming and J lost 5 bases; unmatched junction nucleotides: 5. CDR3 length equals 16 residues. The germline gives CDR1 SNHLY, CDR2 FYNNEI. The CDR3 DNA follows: TGTGCCAGCAGTGATACTAGCGGGGGTGGGACCGGGGAGCTGTTTTTT. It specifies CASSDTSGGGTGELFF.

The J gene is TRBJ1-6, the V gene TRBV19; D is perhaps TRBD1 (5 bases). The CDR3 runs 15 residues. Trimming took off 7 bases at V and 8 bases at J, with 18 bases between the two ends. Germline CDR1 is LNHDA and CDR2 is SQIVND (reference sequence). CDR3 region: CASTSGWRSDSPLHF. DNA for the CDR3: TGTGCCAGTACCTCAGGGTGGCGGTCGGATTCACCCCTCCACTTT.

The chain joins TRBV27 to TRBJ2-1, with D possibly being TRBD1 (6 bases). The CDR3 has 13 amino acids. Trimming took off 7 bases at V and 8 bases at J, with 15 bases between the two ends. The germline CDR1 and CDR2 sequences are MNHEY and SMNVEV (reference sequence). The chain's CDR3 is CASKQGISYEQFF. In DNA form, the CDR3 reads TGTGCCAGCAAGCAGGGGATATCCTATGAGCAGTTCTTC.

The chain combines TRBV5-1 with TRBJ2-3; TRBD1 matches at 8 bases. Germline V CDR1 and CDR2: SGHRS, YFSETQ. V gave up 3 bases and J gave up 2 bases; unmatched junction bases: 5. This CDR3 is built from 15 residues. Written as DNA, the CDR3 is TGCGCCAGCAGCTCTGGACAGGGCTACACAGATACGCAGTATTTT. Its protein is CASSSGQGYTDTQYF.

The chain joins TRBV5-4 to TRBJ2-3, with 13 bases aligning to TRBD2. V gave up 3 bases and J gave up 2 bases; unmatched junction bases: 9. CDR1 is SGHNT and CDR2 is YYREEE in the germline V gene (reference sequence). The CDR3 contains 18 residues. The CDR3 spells CASSYRLAGGKSTDTQYF. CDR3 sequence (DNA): TGTGCCAGCAGCTACCGACTAGCGGGGGGCAAATCCACAGATACGCAGTATTTT.

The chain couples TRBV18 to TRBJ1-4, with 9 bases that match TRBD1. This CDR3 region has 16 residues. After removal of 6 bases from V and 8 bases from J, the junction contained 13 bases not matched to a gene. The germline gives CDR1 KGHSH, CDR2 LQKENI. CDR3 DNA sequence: TGTGCCAGCTCGTCCGGGACAGGGTCTTTGGGCGAAAAACTGTTTTTT. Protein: CASSSGTGSLGEKLFF.

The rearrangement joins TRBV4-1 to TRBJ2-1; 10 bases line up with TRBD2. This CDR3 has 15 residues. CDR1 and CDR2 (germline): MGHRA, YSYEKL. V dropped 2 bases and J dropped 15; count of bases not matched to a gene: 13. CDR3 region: CASSQFPAGGLFLFF. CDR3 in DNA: TGCGCCAGCAGCCAATTTCCAGCGGGGGGGCTGTTTTTGTTCTTC.

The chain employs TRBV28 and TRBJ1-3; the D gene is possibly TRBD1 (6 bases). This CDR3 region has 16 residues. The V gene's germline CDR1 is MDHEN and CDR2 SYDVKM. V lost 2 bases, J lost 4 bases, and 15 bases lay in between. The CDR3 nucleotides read TGTGCCAGCAGTTTAGGATGGGGGCTGGCAGGAAACACCATATATTTT. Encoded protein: CASSLGWGLAGNTIYF. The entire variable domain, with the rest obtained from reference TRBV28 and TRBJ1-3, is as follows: DVKVTQSSRYLVKRTGEKVFLECVQDMDHENMFWYRQDPGLGLRLIYFSYDVKMKEKGDIPEGYSVSREKKERFSLILESASTNQTSMYLCASSLGWGLAGNTIYFGEGSWLTVV.

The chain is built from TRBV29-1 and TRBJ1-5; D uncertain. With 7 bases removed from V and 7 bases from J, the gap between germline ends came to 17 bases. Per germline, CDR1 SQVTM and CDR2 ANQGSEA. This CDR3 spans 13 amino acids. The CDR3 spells CSAMGGFGQPQHF. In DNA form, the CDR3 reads TGCAGCGCTATGGGAGGGTTCGGGCAGCCCCAGCATTTT.

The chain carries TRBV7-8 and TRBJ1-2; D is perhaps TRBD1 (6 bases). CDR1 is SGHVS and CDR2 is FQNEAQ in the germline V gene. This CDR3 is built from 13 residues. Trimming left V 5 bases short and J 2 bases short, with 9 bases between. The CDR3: CASSPDRNYGYTF. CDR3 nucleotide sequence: TGTGCCAGCAGCCCGGACAGAAACTATGGCTACACCTTC.

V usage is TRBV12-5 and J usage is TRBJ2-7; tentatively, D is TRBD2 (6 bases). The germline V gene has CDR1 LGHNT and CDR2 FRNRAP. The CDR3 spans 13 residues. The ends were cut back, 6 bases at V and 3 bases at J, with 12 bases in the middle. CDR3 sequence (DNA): TGTGCTAGTGGCCGGGACTTGAACTACGAGCAGTACTTC. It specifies CASGRDLNYEQYF.

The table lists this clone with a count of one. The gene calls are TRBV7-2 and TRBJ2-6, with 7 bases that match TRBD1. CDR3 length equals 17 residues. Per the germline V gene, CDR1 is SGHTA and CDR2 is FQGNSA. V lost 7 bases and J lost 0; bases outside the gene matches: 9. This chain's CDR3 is CASIDRDQFSGANVLTF. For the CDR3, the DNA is TGTGCCAGCATCGACAGGGACCAATTCTCTGGGGCCAACGTCCTGACTTTC.

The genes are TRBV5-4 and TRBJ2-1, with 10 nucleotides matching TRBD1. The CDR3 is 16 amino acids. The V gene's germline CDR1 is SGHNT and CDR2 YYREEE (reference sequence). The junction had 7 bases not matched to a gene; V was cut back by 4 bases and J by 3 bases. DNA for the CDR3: TGTGCCAGCAGCCCCGGGACAGGGGTCAACTACAATGAGCAGTTCTTC. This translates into CASSPGTGVNYNEQFF.

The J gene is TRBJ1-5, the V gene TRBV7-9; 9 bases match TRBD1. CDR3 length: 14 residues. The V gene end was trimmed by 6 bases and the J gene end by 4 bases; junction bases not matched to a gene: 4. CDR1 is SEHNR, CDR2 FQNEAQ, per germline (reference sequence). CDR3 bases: TGTGCCAGCAGTCTCGGGACAGGGAATCAGCCCCAGCATTTT. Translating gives CASSLGTGNQPQHF.

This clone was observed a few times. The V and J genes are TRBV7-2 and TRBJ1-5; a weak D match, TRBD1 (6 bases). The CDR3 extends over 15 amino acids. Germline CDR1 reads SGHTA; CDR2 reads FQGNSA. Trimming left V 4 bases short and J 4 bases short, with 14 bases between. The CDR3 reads CASSWRSTGNQPQHF. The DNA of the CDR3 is TGTGCCAGCAGCTGGAGATCAACAGGGAATCAGCCCCAGCATTTT.

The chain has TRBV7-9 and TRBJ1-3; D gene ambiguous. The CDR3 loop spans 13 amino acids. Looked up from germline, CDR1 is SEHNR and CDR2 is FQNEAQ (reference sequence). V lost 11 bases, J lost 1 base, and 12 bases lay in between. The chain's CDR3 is CALNAISGNTIYF. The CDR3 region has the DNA TGTGCCCTCAACGCGATTTCTGGAAACACCATATATTTT.

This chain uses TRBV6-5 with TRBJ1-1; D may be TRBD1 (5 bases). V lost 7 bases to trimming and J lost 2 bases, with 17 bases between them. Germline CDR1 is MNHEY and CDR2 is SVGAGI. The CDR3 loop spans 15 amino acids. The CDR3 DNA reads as TGTGCCAGCACCAACCCCGGGGGGGGAAACACTGAAGCTTTCTTT. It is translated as CASTNPGGGNTEAFF.

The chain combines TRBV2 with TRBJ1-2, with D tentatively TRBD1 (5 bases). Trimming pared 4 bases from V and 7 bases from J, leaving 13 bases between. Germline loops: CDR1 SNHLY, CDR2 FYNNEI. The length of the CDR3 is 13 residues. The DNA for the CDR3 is TGTGCCAGCAGTGTTCCAATTCAGGGTGGCTACACCTTC. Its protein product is CASSVPIQGGYTF.

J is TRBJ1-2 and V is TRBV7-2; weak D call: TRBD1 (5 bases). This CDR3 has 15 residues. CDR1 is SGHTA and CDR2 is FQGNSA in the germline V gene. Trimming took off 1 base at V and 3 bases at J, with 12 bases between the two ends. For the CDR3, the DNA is TGTGCCAGCAGCTTAGAAAGGGGCCCCTACTATGGCTACACCTTC. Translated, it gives CASSLERGPYYGYTF.

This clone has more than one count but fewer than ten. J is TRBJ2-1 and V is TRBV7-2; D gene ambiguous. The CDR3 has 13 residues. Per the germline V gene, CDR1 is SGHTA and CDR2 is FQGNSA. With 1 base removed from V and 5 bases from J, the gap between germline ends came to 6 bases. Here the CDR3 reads CASSLVHNNEQFF. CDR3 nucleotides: TGTGCCAGCAGCTTAGTCCACAACAATGAGCAGTTCTTC.

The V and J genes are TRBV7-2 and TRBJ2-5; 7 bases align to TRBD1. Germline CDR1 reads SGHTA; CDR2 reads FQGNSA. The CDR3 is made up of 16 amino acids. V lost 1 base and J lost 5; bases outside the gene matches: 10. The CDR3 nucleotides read TGTGCCAGCAGCTTAGTGGGCTCGACAGGGCGCGAGACCCAGTACTTC. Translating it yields CASSLVGSTGRETQYF.

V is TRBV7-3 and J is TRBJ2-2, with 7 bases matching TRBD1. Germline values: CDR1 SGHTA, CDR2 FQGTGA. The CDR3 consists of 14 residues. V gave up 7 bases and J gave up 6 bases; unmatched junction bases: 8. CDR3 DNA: TGTGCCAGCACCTCCAACAGGGGCGCCGGGGAGCTGTTTTTT. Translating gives CASTSNRGAGELFF.

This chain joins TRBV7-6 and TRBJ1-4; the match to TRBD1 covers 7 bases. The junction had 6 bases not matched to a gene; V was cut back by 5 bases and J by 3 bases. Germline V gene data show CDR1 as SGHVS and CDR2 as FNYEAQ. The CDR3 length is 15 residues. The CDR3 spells CASSPNRGANEKLFF. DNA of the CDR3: TGTGCCAGCAGCCCCAACAGGGGCGCTAATGAAAAACTGTTTTTT. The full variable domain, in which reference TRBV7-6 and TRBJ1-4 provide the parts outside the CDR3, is GAGVSQSPRYKVTKRGQDVALRCDPISGHVSLYWYRQALGQGPEFLTYFNYEAQQDKSGLPNDRFSAERPEGSISTLTIQRTEQRDSAMYRCASSPNRGANEKLFFGSGTQLSVL.

The CDR3 DNA reads TGCAGCGTTGGGGGAGACAGGGGACTCCATGGCTACACCTTC. Protein product: CSVGGDRGLHGYTF. The rearrangement joins TRBV29-1 to TRBJ1-2; 8 bases agree with TRBD1. Looked up from germline, CDR1 is SQVTM and CDR2 is ANQGSEA. This CDR3 spans 14 amino acids. V was pared by 4 bases and J by 6 bases, with 10 bases of the junction left unmatched.